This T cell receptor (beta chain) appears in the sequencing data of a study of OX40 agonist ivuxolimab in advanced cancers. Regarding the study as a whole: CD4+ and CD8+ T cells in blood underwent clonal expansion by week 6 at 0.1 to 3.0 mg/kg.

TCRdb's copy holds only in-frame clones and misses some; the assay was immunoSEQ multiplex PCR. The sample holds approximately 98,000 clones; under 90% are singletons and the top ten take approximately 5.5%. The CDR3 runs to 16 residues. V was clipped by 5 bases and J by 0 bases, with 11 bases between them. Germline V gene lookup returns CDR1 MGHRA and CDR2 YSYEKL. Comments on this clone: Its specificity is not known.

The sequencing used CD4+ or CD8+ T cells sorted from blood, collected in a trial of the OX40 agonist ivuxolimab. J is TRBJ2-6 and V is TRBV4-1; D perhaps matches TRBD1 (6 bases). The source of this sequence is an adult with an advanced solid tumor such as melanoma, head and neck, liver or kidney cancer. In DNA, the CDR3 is TGCGCCAGCAGCTTGGACAGCTACTCTGGGGCCAACGTCCTGACTTTC. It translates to CASSLDSYSGANVLTF.